The 21 T cell receptor beta chains given below trace back to one sample, sequenced in a study of a mutant IDH1 vaccine in newly diagnosed glioma. Antigens for these TCRs are unknown. Sequenced by immunoSEQ multiplex PCR; TCRdb stores in-frame clones only, minus some. Counted here are tens of thousands of clones, around 81% occurring once; the ten biggest clones make up roughly 5.2%. Time point defined: week 35, safety follow-up. Vaccine doses each comprised 300 ug of mutant IDH1 20-mer peptide, with topical imiquimod. Sequencing used PBMCs, obtained from a glioma patient whose treatment included an IDH1 peptide vaccine. The source is a man aged 40-55 years with glioma.

The chain couples TRBV9 to TRBJ2-1; D is perhaps TRBD1 (6 bases). The V gene lost 0 bases and the J gene lost 4 bases, with 11 bases spanning the gap. Germline V gives CDR1 SGDLS, CDR2 YYNGEE. The CDR3 contains 15 residues. The CDR3 loop is CASSVAGTLYNEQFF. CDR3 nucleotides: TGTGCCAGCAGCGTAGCCGGGACACTTTACAATGAGCAGTTCTTC.

Remarks on this clone: This specimen includes other DNA sequences encoding the same CDR3. The genes are TRBV2 and TRBJ1-5; 9 bases agree with TRBD1. Germline V gives CDR1 SNHLY, CDR2 FYNNEI. The CDR3 extends over 15 amino acids. V lost 6 bases, J lost 4 bases, and 7 bases stayed unmatched. Here the CDR3 DNA reads TGTGCCAGCAGAGGACAGGGGATCGGAAATCAGCCCCAGCATTTT. This encodes CASRGQGIGNQPQHF.

This chain joins TRBV6-1 and TRBJ1-2; TRBD1 might be the D (6 bases). Germline V gene sequence: CDR1 MNHNS, CDR2 SASEGT. The CDR3 is made up of 15 amino acids. Trimming cost V 2 bases and J 2 bases, with 12 bases left between them. The CDR3 DNA is TGTGCCAGCAGTGAAAGCTGGGGGGCCAACTATGGCTACACCTTC. Its protein is CASSESWGANYGYTF.

The chain joins TRBV9 to TRBJ2-3, with D possibly being TRBD2 (6 bases). In germline, CDR1 is SGDLS, CDR2 YYNGEE. The CDR3 loop spans 16 amino acids. V dropped 1 base and J dropped 1 base, with 13 bases sitting between them. The CDR3 spells CASSVNGGSGTDTQYF. The CDR3 nucleotides read TGTGCCAGCAGCGTAAATGGAGGGAGCGGCACAGATACGCAGTATTTT.

The rearrangement uses TRBV5-8 and TRBJ1-5, with D hard to call. V gave up 5 bases and J gave up 6 bases, with 6 bases separating them. CDR1 and CDR2 from the germline V gene are SGHTS and YDEGEE. This CDR3 comprises 11 residues. In DNA, the CDR3 is TGTGCCAGCAGTATGGTTCAGCCCCAGCATTTT. Protein product: CASSMVQPQHF.

This clone has just one count. The rearrangement joins TRBV7-2 to TRBJ1-1; D is undetermined. Between the trimmed V and J ends, which lost 6 bases and 0 bases, there was a span of 11 bases. From germline, CDR1 is SGHTA and CDR2 FQGNSA. The CDR3 runs to 14 residues. The chain's CDR3 is CASSYAGMNTEAFF. CDR3 nucleotide sequence: TGTGCCAGCAGTTACGCCGGAATGAACACTGAAGCTTTCTTT.

V gene TRBV5-1 combines with J gene TRBJ1-2; 12 bases line up with TRBD1. CDR1 SGHRS and CDR2 YFSETQ come from the germline V gene. The CDR3 extends over 14 amino acids. V lost 7 bases to trimming and J lost 3 bases; unmatched junction nucleotides: 4. The DNA of the CDR3 is TGCGCCAGCGGGACAGGGGGCATCGACTATGGCTACACCTTC. Amino acids: CASGTGGIDYGYTF.

This chain uses TRBV9 with TRBJ2-2, with TRBD1 matching 9 bases. V trimming: 1 base; J trimming: 5 bases; junction bases outside the gene matches: 3. This CDR3 spans 15 amino acids. In germline, CDR1 is SGDLS, CDR2 YYNGEE. CDR3 sequence reads: CASSVRTGVTGELFF. CDR3 nucleotide sequence: TGTGCCAGCAGCGTACGGACAGGGGTTACCGGGGAGCTGTTTTTT. Full variable domain (rest looked up from reference TRBV9 and TRBJ2-2): DSGVTQTPKHLITATGQRVTLRCSPRSGDLSVYWYQQSLDQGLQFLIQYYNGEERAKGNILERFSAQQFPDLHSELNLSSLELGDSALYFCASSVRTGVTGELFFGEGSRLTVL.

CDR3 sequence: CASSQERGFTGELFF. Here the CDR3 DNA reads TGCGCCAGCAGCCAAGAGCGGGGGTTTACCGGGGAGCTGTTTTTT. The chain couples TRBV4-1 to TRBJ2-2; 7 nucleotides agree with TRBD2. Trimming at V came to 0 bases and at J to 5 bases, leaving 3 bases not matched to a gene. This CDR3 is 15 amino acids long. Germline assignment: CDR1 MGHRA and CDR2 YSYEKL.

In this sample, this clone turned up once. V is TRBV27 and J is TRBJ2-7; 7 bases map to TRBD1. The CDR3 covers 14 residues. The ends lost 7 bases at V and 3 bases at J; junction bases unmatched: 9. The V gene's germline CDR1 is MNHEY and CDR2 SMNVEV (reference sequence). CDR3 amino acids: CASTAPWDSYEQYF. CDR3 nucleotides: TGTGCCAGCACAGCCCCTTGGGACAGCTACGAGCAGTACTTC.

V is TRBV27 and J is TRBJ2-5; TRBD2 matches 12 bases. The trim removed 3 bases at V and 5 bases at J, leaving 10 bases unmatched. The germline gives CDR1 MNHEY, CDR2 SMNVEV (reference sequence). CDR3 length equals 17 residues. CDR3 in amino acids: CASSFVPLAGGWETQYF. CDR3 coding DNA: TGTGCCAGCAGTTTCGTACCCCTAGCGGGGGGGTGGGAGACCCAGTACTTC.

This clone occurred a few times. The rearrangement links TRBV19 to TRBJ1-5, with D possibly being TRBD1 (6 bases). Trimming took off 6 bases at V and 1 base at J, with 13 bases between the two ends. The V gene's germline CDR1 is LNHDA and CDR2 SQIVND (reference sequence). The CDR3 runs to 15 residues. The CDR3 loop is CASSLGAGSNQPQHF. CDR3 bases: TGTGCCAGTAGCCTGGGGGCGGGAAGCAATCAGCCCCAGCATTTT.

This chain joins TRBV5-6 and TRBJ2-3; 8 nucleotides match TRBD2. V shed 7 bases and J 5 bases; nucleotides not matched to a gene: 3. The CDR3 sequence is 12 residues long. The germline CDR1 and CDR2 sequences are SGHDT and YYEEEE. The CDR3 loop reads CASGTSEDTQYF. The CDR3 region has the DNA TGTGCCAGCGGGACTAGTGAAGATACGCAGTATTTT.

This clone was recorded once. This chain links TRBV6-4 with TRBJ1-2, with a possible D match to TRBD1 (5 bases). CDR1 is MRHNA and CDR2 is SNTAGT in the germline V gene. Trimming took 6 bases from V and 8 from J, leaving 16 bases between them. CDR3 length: 13 residues. For the CDR3, the DNA is TGTGCCAGCAGACACAGTGGGGCCCAGGGCTACACCTTC. As protein: CASRHSGAQGYTF.

V and J are TRBV11-2 and TRBJ2-7; D may be TRBD2 (8 bases). The CDR3 runs 16 residues. V lost 2 bases to trimming and J lost 4 bases, with 18 bases between them. Germline CDR1 is SGHAT and CDR2 is FQNNGV. CDR3 in amino acids: CASSLHRGGQHYEQYF. The DNA for the CDR3 is TGTGCCAGCAGCTTACACCGGGGGGGACAGCATTACGAGCAGTACTTC.

The table lists this clone with a few counts. The chain has TRBV19 and TRBJ1-4; 10 bases agree with TRBD1. Germline CDR1 LNHDA, CDR2 SQIVND (reference sequence). There are 16 residues in the CDR3. V lost 0 bases to trimming and J lost 6 bases; unmatched junction nucleotides: 4. CDR3: CASSIDPGQGYEKLFF. The CDR3 nucleotides are TGTGCCAGTAGTATAGACCCGGGACAGGGGTATGAAAAACTGTTTTTT.

This rearrangement joins TRBV2 to TRBJ2-7; 9 bases align to TRBD1. The CDR3 consists of 14 residues. In germline, CDR1 is SNHLY, CDR2 FYNNEI. The V and J ends lost 3 bases and 5 bases, in that order; junction bases with no gene match: 5. The CDR3 DNA reads TGTGCCAGCAGTGAGGTGGGGACAGGGAACGAGCAGTACTTC. Residues: CASSEVGTGNEQYF. The full variable domain, with the rest looked up from reference TRBV2 and TRBJ2-7, is EPEVTQTPSHQVTQMGQEVILRCVPISNHLYFYWYRQILGQKVEFLVSFYNNEISEKSEIFDDQFSVERPDGSNFTLKIRSTKLEDSAMYFCASSEVGTGNEQYFGPGTRLTVT.

The chain employs TRBV7-9 and TRBJ1-2; D ambiguous. Deletions cut 5 bases from V and 2 bases from J, with 12 bases between. Per germline, CDR1 SEHNR and CDR2 FQNEAQ (reference sequence). This CDR3 contains 14 residues. CDR3 protein: CASSEPDRNYGYTF. The CDR3 DNA reads TGTGCCAGCAGCGAACCGGACCGCAACTATGGCTACACCTTC.

A single count supports this clone. The V gene is TRBV6-1, the J gene TRBJ2-1; D is ambiguous. Germline V gene sequence: CDR1 MNHNS, CDR2 SASEGT. The CDR3 runs 12 residues. V was pared by 4 bases and J by 5 bases, with 6 bases between. CDR3 bases: TGTGCCAGCAGTGTTAGCAACAATGAGCAGTTCTTC. This sequence encodes CASSVSNNEQFF.

The chain has TRBV11-1 and TRBJ2-7; D may correspond to TRBD1 or TRBD2 (6 bases each). Trimming cost V 2 bases and J 4 bases, with 9 bases left between them. CDR1 and CDR2 (germline): SGHAT, FQDESV (reference sequence). The CDR3 runs to 13 residues. This chain's CDR3 is CASSLRRGYEQYF. CDR3 bases: TGTGCCAGCAGCTTAAGGAGGGGGTACGAGCAGTACTTC.

V and J are TRBV9 and TRBJ1-5; D gene uncertain. The V end lost 0 bases, the J end lost 0 bases, and 4 bases lay between the germline ends. Germline assignment: CDR1 SGDLS and CDR2 YYNGEE. The CDR3 has 14 amino acids. CDR3 DNA sequence: TGTGCCAGCAGCGTAGACGGTAGCAATCAGCCCCAGCATTTT. This encodes CASSVDGSNQPQHF.